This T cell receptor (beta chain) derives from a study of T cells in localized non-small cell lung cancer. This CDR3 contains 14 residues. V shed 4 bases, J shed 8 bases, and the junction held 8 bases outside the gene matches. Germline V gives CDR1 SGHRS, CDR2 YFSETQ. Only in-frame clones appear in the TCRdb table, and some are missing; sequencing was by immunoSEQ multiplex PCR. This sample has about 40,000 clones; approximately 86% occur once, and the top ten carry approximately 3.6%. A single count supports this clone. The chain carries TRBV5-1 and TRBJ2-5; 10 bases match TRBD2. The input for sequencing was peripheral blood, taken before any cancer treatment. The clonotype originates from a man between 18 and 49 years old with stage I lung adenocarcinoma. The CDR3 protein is CASSPETSGPTQYF. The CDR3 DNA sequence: TGCGCCAGCAGCCCTGAGACTAGCGGGCCTACCCAGTACTTC.